Listed below are T cell receptor beta chains from one sample, sequenced in a study of OX40 agonist ivuxolimab in advanced cancers. The assay was immunoSEQ multiplex PCR, and TCRdb's table has in-frame clones only and misses some. The sample lists 20,000 to 25,000 clones, about 88% seen once, with 34% in the top ten. The sample was CD4+ or CD8+ T cells sorted from blood, taken in a trial of the OX40 agonist ivuxolimab. The receptors stem from an adult with an advanced solid tumor such as melanoma, head and neck, liver or kidney cancer. Both conserved end residues are part of each CDR3. A D gene is named only where the DNA matches it firmly. Clone size is not always given. Where it is, it says once, few, many or a class for expanded clones.

V gene,D gene,J gene,clone size,CDR3 DNA,CDR3 protein
TRBV7-9,NA,TRBJ2-7,NA,TGTGCCAGCAGCCCCCCCAGGGGATACGAGCAGTACTTC,CASSPPRGYEQYF
TRBV7-9,TRBD1,TRBJ1-2,NA,TGTGCCAGCAGCTTGACAGGGGGCGCAAACTATGGCTACACCTTC,CASSLTGGANYGYTF
TRBV5-1,TRBD1,TRBJ1-1,NA,TGCGCCAGCAGGGATTTACGCGGACAGGGTGAAGCTTTCTTT,CASRDLRGQGEAFF
TRBV9,TRBD1,TRBJ2-7,once,TGTGCCAGCAGCGTAGGGGACAGGGTCTACGAGCAGTACTTC,CASSVGDRVYEQYF
TRBV30,NA,TRBJ1-1,few,TGTGCCTGGAGCCCGACGGGCCTTGAAGCTTTCTTT,CAWSPTGLEAFF
TRBV9,NA,TRBJ1-2,NA,TGTGCCAGCAGCGTAGCCTCTGACAGGAACCCCTATGGCTACACCTTC,CASSVASDRNPYGYTF
TRBV29-1,NA,TRBJ1-5,NA,TGCAGCGTTGACGGCCAGTTGGAAGGTCAGCCCCAGCATTTT,CSVDGQLEGQPQHF
TRBV5-1,NA,TRBJ2-7,NA,TGCGCCAGCAGCTTGGCTGACTACGAGCAGTACTTC,CASSLADYEQYF
TRBV15,NA,TRBJ1-1,few,TGTGCCACCAGCAGAGATTGGGGTAACACTGAAGCTTTCTTT,CATSRDWGNTEAFF
TRBV9,NA,TRBJ2-7,NA,TGTGCCAGCAGCGTAGGTTTAGGAAACTACGAGCAGTACTTC,CASSVGLGNYEQYF
TRBV2,NA,TRBJ2-7,NA,TGTGCCAGCAGTGCCGGGTTATACGAGCAGTACTTC,CASSAGLYEQYF
TRBV5-6,NA,TRBJ2-3,NA,TGTGCCAGCAGCTTGGCACAGAGACATTACACAGATACGCAGTATTTT,CASSLAQRHYTDTQYF
TRBV29-1,TRBD1,TRBJ1-2,NA,TGCAGCGTCCGGACAGGGGGCGATGGCTACACCTTC,CSVRTGGDGYTF
TRBV5-6,TRBD1,TRBJ2-2,NA,TGTGCCAGCAGCGGGGACAGGGTTGCCCCCGGGGAGCTGTTTTTT,CASSGDRVAPGELFF
TRBV9,TRBD2,TRBJ2-3,once,TGTGCCAGCAGCGTAGGGACTAGCGGGATTGGGGATACGCAGTATTTT,CASSVGTSGIGDTQYF
TRBV5-1,NA,TRBJ2-5,NA,TGCGCCGGCCGGGAGTGGGGAGAAGAGACCCAGTACTTC,CAGREWGEETQYF
TRBV28,NA,TRBJ2-3,NA,TGTGCCAGCAGTTTTAGGGCAATCGGAGATACGCAGTATTTT,CASSFRAIGDTQYF
TRBV30,TRBD2,TRBJ2-5,NA,TGTGCCTGGAATCCCATAGCGGGAACGGGCGAGACCCAGTACTTC,CAWNPIAGTGETQYF
TRBV27,NA,TRBJ2-1,NA,TGTGCCAGCAGTTTAAGCCGAGGACTTCTCTCCTACAATGAGCAGTTCTTC,CASSLSRGLLSYNEQFF
TRBV10-3,NA,TRBJ1-4,NA,TGTGCCATCAGTGAGTCGAATCCACTACTGATTGAAAAACTGTTTTTT,CAISESNPLLIEKLFF
TRBV12-2,NA,TRBJ1-5,few,TGTGCAAGTCGCTTATCCCTAGCCCCTCGGAACAGGGGCTTCGTCCAGCCCCAGCATTTT,CASRLSLAPRNRGFVQPQHF
TRBV5-6,TRBD2,TRBJ2-1,NA,TGTGCCAGCAGCATAGCGGGGAACTCCTACAATGAGCAGTTCTTC,CASSIAGNSYNEQFF
TRBV4-3,NA,TRBJ1-4,NA,TGCGCCAGCAGCCAAGGGACCGGGGAGTCTGAAAAACTGTTTTTT,CASSQGTGESEKLFF
TRBV7-9,TRBD1,TRBJ2-1,NA,TGTGCCAGCAGCTTACCTTGGACAGGAGGTGATGAGCAGTTCTTC,CASSLPWTGGDEQFF
TRBV13,NA,TRBJ1-3,NA,TGTGCCAGCAGCTTACGGGGGTCTGGAAACACCATATATTTT,CASSLRGSGNTIYF
TRBV5-1,NA,TRBJ2-7,NA,TGCGCCAGCAGCCCCGAGAACGGCTACGAGCAGTACTTC,CASSPENGYEQYF
TRBV6-6,NA,TRBJ2-3,NA,TGTGCCAGCAGTGCCCGGACCACAGATACGCAGTATTTT,CASSARTTDTQYF
TRBV27,NA,TRBJ2-2,NA,TGTGCCAGCAGTTTATCTATTAGTTGGGGGATTAACACCGGGGAGCTGTTTTTT,CASSLSISWGINTGELFF
TRBV9,TRBD1,TRBJ1-2,NA,TGTGCCAGCAGCGTACACAGGGGCTATGGCTACACCTTC,CASSVHRGYGYTF
TRBV13,TRBD1,TRBJ2-1,NA,TGTGCCAGCAGCTGGAGACAGGGGTCGGATGAGCAGTTCTTC,CASSWRQGSDEQFF
TRBV15,NA,TRBJ1-4,NA,TGTGCCACCAGCAGAACCCGGGACATTGCAACTAATGAAAAACTGTTTTTT,CATSRTRDIATNEKLFF
TRBV7-2,TRBD1,TRBJ1-3,NA,TGTGCCAGCAGCTCGATGGACAGGGGGCTTGGAAACACCATATATTTT,CASSSMDRGLGNTIYF
TRBV6-5,TRBD1,TRBJ1-6,NA,TGTGCCAGCAGTTCCGGGACAGGGGGCTTTTATTCACCCCTCCACTTT,CASSSGTGGFYSPLHF
TRBV5-6,NA,TRBJ2-2,NA,TGTGCCAGCAGCTTGGGAGTCACCGGGGAGCTGTTTTTT,CASSLGVTGELFF
TRBV2,NA,TRBJ1-1,NA,TGTGCCAGCAGTGAGATAGTGGAGGCCCGGGACACTGAAGCTTTCTTT,CASSEIVEARDTEAFF
TRBV5-4,NA,TRBJ1-1,NA,TGTGCCAGCAGCGGAGAGGGGGGTCGGAACACTGAAGCTTTCTTT,CASSGEGGRNTEAFF
TRBV15,NA,TRBJ1-5,NA,TGTGCCACCAGCAGGGGTAACAATCAGCCCCAGCATTTT,CATSRGNNQPQHF
TRBV19,NA,TRBJ2-1,NA,TGTGCCAGTAGTATAGATCCTGGAACCAGCTATGAGCAGTTCTTC,CASSIDPGTSYEQFF
TRBV20-1,NA,TRBJ2-1,NA,TGCAGTGCTAGACTGTTGGCTGAGCAGTTCTTC,CSARLLAEQFF
TRBV21-1,NA,TRBJ2-3,NA,TGTGCCAGCAGTTCCTACTCCCACAACACAGATACGCAGTATTTT,CASSSYSHNTDTQYF
TRBV2,NA,TRBJ2-7,NA,TGTGCCACCGAGGGGGTTCAGGTTGCCTACGAGCAGTACTTC,CATEGVQVAYEQYF
TRBV27,NA,TRBJ1-2,NA,TGTGCCAGCAGTCTGATTGGACGTGAGGGAAACTATGGCTACACCTTC,CASSLIGREGNYGYTF
TRBV27,TRBD2,TRBJ2-1,NA,TGTGCCAGCAGCCAAGGGACTAGCGGTTACAATGAGCAGTTCTTC,CASSQGTSGYNEQFF
TRBV6-1,NA,TRBJ2-5,once,TGTGCCAGCAGTGTTACTATTGGGGAGCAGTACTTC,CASSVTIGEQYF
TRBV19,TRBD2,TRBJ2-1,NA,TGTGCCAGTAGTATCGGACTAGCGAGTTACAATGAGCAGTTCTTC,CASSIGLASYNEQFF
TRBV9,NA,TRBJ2-1,once,TGTGCCAGCAGCGTAGTTGTCGGGACACTCAATGAGCAGTTCTTC,CASSVVVGTLNEQFF
TRBV29-1,NA,TRBJ2-7,NA,TGCAGCGTTGTGTCTAGTAGGTCCTACGAGCAGTACTTC,CSVVSSRSYEQYF
TRBV9,TRBD2,TRBJ2-7,once,TGTGCCAGCAGCGTAGCTCTGGGCGGGAGCCCCTACGAGCAGTACTTC,CASSVALGGSPYEQYF
TRBV27,NA,TRBJ2-7,NA,TGTGCCAGCAGTTTAGAGCACCCCTACTCCTACGAGCAGTACTTC,CASSLEHPYSYEQYF
TRBV5-6,TRBD2,TRBJ2-1,NA,TGTGCCAGCAGCTTACTCTATTCTAGCGGGATCTCCTACAATGAGCAGTTCTTC,CASSLLYSSGISYNEQFF
TRBV7-8,NA,TRBJ2-7,NA,TGTGCCAGCAGCTTAGAAAGAAATAAGCAGTACTTC,CASSLERNKQYF
TRBV6-6,TRBD2,TRBJ2-5,NA,TGTGCCAGCAGTTTCAGTGCGGGAGTCGGGGAGACCCAGTACTTC,CASSFSAGVGETQYF
TRBV5-4,NA,TRBJ1-2,NA,TGCGCCAGCAGCCTAAGTTACGACCTAATTAACTATGGCTACACCTTC,CASSLSYDLINYGYTF